A selection of T cell receptor beta chains follows, all from one sample in a study of Graves' ophthalmopathy and Graves' hyperthyroidism. A single record per CDR3 protein comes from TCRdb applying MiXCR to the multiplex PCR reads. This sample has around 590,000 distinct CDR3 sequences, with roughly 40% found just once. The sample taken for sequencing was peripheral blood or thyroid tissue (not recorded which). The source is an adult man with Graves' hyperthyroidism. Each CDR3 is given with its conserved first and last residue. The D gene is left open where the match is weak. Size values are once, few and many counts, or a class for expanded clones, and some rows have none.

j_gene: TRBJ2-7; v_gene: TRBV2; abundance: once; d_gene: TRBD2; CDR3aa: CASRRLAVSYEQYF; CDR3nt: TGTGCCAGCAGGAGACTAGCGGTCTCCTACGAGCAGTACTTC
j_gene: TRBJ1-2; v_gene: TRBV20-1; abundance: .; d_gene: TRBD1; CDR3aa: CSARPQGYGYTF; CDR3nt: TGCAGTGCTAGACCACAGGGGTACGGCTACACCTTC
j_gene: TRBJ2-1; v_gene: TRBV7-2; abundance: .; d_gene: .; CDR3aa: CASSLRTSYNEQFF; CDR3nt: TGTGCCAGCAGCTTGAGGACCTCCTACAATGAGCAGTTCTTC
j_gene: TRBJ1-6; v_gene: TRBV7-9; abundance: many; d_gene: TRBD1; CDR3aa: CASSFRGQYSPLHF; CDR3nt: TGTGCCAGCAGCTTCAGGGGGCAGTATTCACCCCTCCACTTT
j_gene: TRBJ1-2; v_gene: TRBV5-1; abundance: many; d_gene: .; CDR3aa: CASSAQGQGYTF; CDR3nt: TGCGCCAGCAGCGCTCAGGGGCAAGGCTACACCTTC
j_gene: TRBJ1-5; v_gene: TRBV7-9; abundance: many; d_gene: TRBD1; CDR3aa: CASSHGQGLEIQPQHF; CDR3nt: TGTGCCAGCAGCCACGGACAGGGTTTAGAAATTCAGCCCCAGCATTTT
j_gene: TRBJ1-4; v_gene: TRBV28; abundance: .; d_gene: .; CDR3aa: CASSSAGDGEKLFF; CDR3nt: TGTGCCAGCAGTTCTGCGGGGGACGGGGAAAAACTGTTTTTT
j_gene: TRBJ2-1; v_gene: TRBV10-3; abundance: .; d_gene: .; CDR3aa: CAISVGGYNEQFF; CDR3nt: TGTGCCATCAGTGTCGGGGGTTACAATGAGCAGTTCTTC
j_gene: TRBJ2-6; v_gene: TRBV11-2; abundance: many; d_gene: .; CDR3aa: CASSTSVFSGANVLTF; CDR3nt: TGTGCCAGCAGTACCTCCGTCTTCTCTGGGGCCAACGTCCTGACTTTC
j_gene: TRBJ2-7; v_gene: TRBV29-1; abundance: many; d_gene: TRBD2; CDR3aa: CGVRGGRSYEQYF; CDR3nt: TGCGGCGTGCGGGGGGGACGGTCCTACGAGCAGTACTTC
j_gene: TRBJ2-4; v_gene: TRBV10-3; abundance: .; d_gene: TRBD2; CDR3aa: CAISELAGGKNIQYF; CDR3nt: TGTGCCATCAGTGAACTAGCGGGAGGAAAAAACATTCAGTACTTC
j_gene: TRBJ2-1; v_gene: TRBV11-2; abundance: .; d_gene: .; CDR3aa: CASSFTLGSEQFF; CDR3nt: TGTGCCAGCAGCTTCACGCTCGGGAGTGAGCAGTTCTTC
j_gene: TRBJ1-4; v_gene: TRBV20-1; abundance: many; d_gene: .; CDR3aa: CSAGGTNEKLFF; CDR3nt: TGCAGTGCTGGGGGGACTAATGAAAAACTGTTTTTT
j_gene: TRBJ1-2; v_gene: TRBV11-2; abundance: .; d_gene: .; CDR3aa: CASSPRAIYGYTF; CDR3nt: TGTGCCAGCAGCCCGCGGGCGATCTATGGCTACACCTTC
j_gene: TRBJ2-2; v_gene: TRBV3-1; abundance: .; d_gene: TRBD1; CDR3aa: CASSPAGQGDTGELFF; CDR3nt: TGTGCCAGCAGCCCGGCGGGACAGGGCGACACCGGGGAGCTGTTTTTT
j_gene: TRBJ2-2; v_gene: TRBV6-6; abundance: .; d_gene: .; CDR3aa: CASSPDGVGPGELFF; CDR3nt: TGTGCCAGCAGTCCGGACGGGGTCGGCCCCGGGGAGCTGTTTTTT
j_gene: TRBJ2-7; v_gene: TRBV19; abundance: many; d_gene: TRBD2; CDR3aa: CASRLREGEQYF; CDR3nt: TGTGCCAGTAGACTCAGGGAGGGCGAGCAGTACTTC
j_gene: TRBJ2-7; v_gene: TRBV29-1; abundance: .; d_gene: TRBD2; CDR3aa: CSVGGKREAGYNYEQYF; CDR3nt: TGCAGCGTTGGGGGAAAGAGGGAAGCGGGATATAACTACGAGCAGTACTTC
j_gene: TRBJ2-5; v_gene: TRBV6-6; abundance: many; d_gene: .; CDR3aa: CASTPDSQGQYF; CDR3nt: TGTGCCAGCACGCCTGACAGCCAGGGCCAGTACTTC
j_gene: TRBJ2-2; v_gene: TRBV10-2; abundance: many; d_gene: TRBD1; CDR3aa: CASSVSGQGNTGELFF; CDR3nt: TGCGCCAGCAGTGTCTCCGGACAGGGGAACACCGGGGAGCTGTTTTTT
j_gene: TRBJ2-7; v_gene: TRBV29-1; abundance: many; d_gene: TRBD2; CDR3aa: CSVTRLAGASEQYF; CDR3nt: TGCAGCGTCACTCGACTAGCGGGAGCATCCGAGCAGTACTTC
j_gene: TRBJ2-2; v_gene: TRBV11-1; abundance: .; d_gene: .; CDR3aa: CASSLGQLFF; CDR3nt: TGTGCCAGCAGCCTCGGACAGCTGTTTTTT
j_gene: TRBJ1-1; v_gene: TRBV14; abundance: many; d_gene: .; CDR3aa: CASSQFKGSEAFF; CDR3nt: TGTGCCAGCAGCCAGTTTAAAGGGTCTGAAGCTTTCTTT